The source of this T cell receptor (beta chain) is a study of cytomegalovirus exposure and HLA in healthy donors. Findings and limits, study-wide: Some V segments, TRBV6-2 and TRBV6-3 among them, were indistinguishable and were therefore excluded.

This PCR relied on a set of 60 Vbeta primers and 13 Jbeta primers. Profiling relied on immunoSEQ multiplex PCR, and the TCRdb table lists in-frame clones only, not all of them. The repertoire consists of 150,000 to 200,000 clones, with around 80% occurring once and the leading ten covering roughly 2.1%. Concerning this clone itself: Its target is unknown.

V lost 4 bases, J lost 8 bases, and 14 bases lay in between. Germline CDR1 and CDR2: SQVTM and ANQGSEA. The CDR3 runs 12 residues. Sequences were obtained from PBMCs. This TCR was recovered from a woman aged 25 to 39 in good health and CMV-seropositive. The V gene is TRBV29-1, the J gene TRBJ1-2; a weak D match, TRBD1 (5 bases). In nucleotides, the CDR3 is TGCAGCGTTGGGCATCAGGGTCAAGGCTACACCTTC. Its translation is CSVGHQGQGYTF.